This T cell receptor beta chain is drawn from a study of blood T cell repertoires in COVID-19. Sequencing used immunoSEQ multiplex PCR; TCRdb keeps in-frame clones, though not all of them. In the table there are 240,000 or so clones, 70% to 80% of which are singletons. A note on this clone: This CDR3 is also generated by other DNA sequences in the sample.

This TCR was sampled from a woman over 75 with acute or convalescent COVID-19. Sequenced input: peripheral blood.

The CDR3: CASSRRDRGYGYTF. For the CDR3, the DNA is TGTGCCAGCAGCCGCCGGGACAGGGGCTATGGCTACACCTTC. The chain has TRBV3-1 (or the pseudogene TRBV3-2) and TRBJ1-2, with 10 bases identical to TRBD1. The junction had 3 bases not matched to a gene; V was cut back by 4 bases and J by 4 bases. Germline values: CDR1 LGHDT, CDR2 YNNKEL (reference sequence). This CDR3 has 14 amino acids.